The rows below give T cell receptor beta chains drawn from one sample of a study of T-cell memory formation after mild COVID-19. MiXCR, applied by TCRdb to the 5' RACE reads, yields one record per CDR3 protein. The data contain 140,000 to 150,000 distinct CDR3 sequences, less than 20% of them singletons. Sequenced input: PBMCs or a T cell subset sorted from them (not recorded which). Receptors were obtained from an adult woman who had mild COVID-19 (a few samples of this study predate the infection). Cell type and time point are not known. CDR3s include the opening cysteine and the closing phenylalanine or tryptophan. The order of the fields is V gene, clone size, D gene, J gene, CDR3 DNA, CDR3 protein. D genes are given only for firm matches. Expanded clones are given a class, and other clones once, few, many or no size at all.

TRBV2	NA	TRBD2	TRBJ2-2	TGTGCCAGCAGTGCCCAGCGGGGGAACACCGGGGAGCTGTTTTTT	CASSAQRGNTGELFF
TRBV20-1	few	TRBD2	TRBJ2-3	TGCAGTGCCGCGGGGGCTAGCGGGAGAGTGGCAGATACGCAGTATTTT	CSAAGASGRVADTQYF
TRBV7-3	NA	TRBD1	TRBJ1-4	TGTGCCAGCAGCCAACAGGGGGTGACTGAAAAACTGTTTTTT	CASSQQGVTEKLFF
TRBV6-5	once	NA	TRBJ1-6	TGTGCCAGCTCTCGGGACTCCGGATCACCCCTCCACTTT	CASSRDSGSPLHF
TRBV28	NA	NA	TRBJ1-1	TGTGCCAGCAGTCTTCCGGGACATCAGAACACTGAAGCTTTCTTT	CASSLPGHQNTEAFF
TRBV12-3/TRBV12-4	few	NA	TRBJ1-1	TGTGCCAGCAGTTTAGGGCGGAGAAACACTGAAGCTTTCTTT	CASSLGRRNTEAFF
TRBV6-6	NA	TRBD1	TRBJ2-3	TGTGCCAGCACCAACGGACAGGGGCTTAGCACAGATACGCAGTATTTT	CASTNGQGLSTDTQYF
TRBV24-1	many	TRBD1	TRBJ1-2	TGTGCCACCAGTGATCCCAGAAGACAGGGTGCGGGCGGCTACACCTTC	CATSDPRRQGAGGYTF
TRBV4-2	few	NA	TRBJ2-3	TGTGCCAGCAGCCAAATCGGGGGTCCTAACACAGATACGCAGTATTTT	CASSQIGGPNTDTQYF
TRBV7-2	few	NA	TRBJ2-7	TGTGCCAGCAGCTTTTCAGATCTCTACGAGCAGTACTTC	CASSFSDLYEQYF
TRBV5-4	NA	TRBD2	TRBJ2-5	TGTGCCAGCAGCCAAAGGACTAGCGGCCAAGAGACCCAGTACTTC	CASSQRTSGQETQYF
TRBV20-1	few	TRBD1	TRBJ2-7	TGCAGTGCTAAAACCCATAATTCCGGGACAGGGGGCTACGAGCAGTACTTC	CSAKTHNSGTGGYEQYF
TRBV12-3/TRBV12-4	NA	NA	TRBJ1-5	TGTGCCAGCACCGCCGGGAGGGAATGGTATCAGCCCCAGCATTTT	CASTAGREWYQPQHF
TRBV5-1	few	NA	TRBJ2-3	TGCGCCAGCAGCTTGGAAAGGGCCCCGGATACGCAGTATTTT	CASSLERAPDTQYF
TRBV7-2	few	NA	TRBJ1-1	TGTGCCAGCAGCCAGGCGGGGGGGCCTGAAGCTTTCTTT	CASSQAGGPEAFF
TRBV5-1	NA	NA	TRBJ2-3	TGCGCCAGCAGCCACGACACAGATACGCAGTATTTT	CASSHDTDTQYF
TRBV20-1	NA	NA	TRBJ2-5	TGCAGTGCTAGATGGCGAGAGACCCAGTACTTC	CSARWRETQYF
TRBV24-1	few	NA	TRBJ2-2	TGTGCCACCAGCGAACGGCGGGGATACACCGGGGAGCTGTTTTTT	CATSERRGYTGELFF
TRBV5-4	NA	TRBD1	TRBJ2-6	TGTGCCAGCAGCTGGGACAGAACCAACGTCCTGACTTTC	CASSWDRTNVLTF
TRBV20-1	few	NA	TRBJ2-7	TGCAGTGCTGGCGCCTCGGGGGCCTCCTACGAGCAGTACTTC	CSAGASGASYEQYF
TRBV12-3/TRBV12-4	NA	NA	TRBJ2-3	TGTGCCAGCAGTTCCGCGCGCCTTACGCAGTATTTT	CASSSARLTQYF
TRBV12-3/TRBV12-4	NA	NA	TRBJ2-7	TGTGCCAGCAGTTTAGGCGCGGCCGGGGGCGAGCAGTACTTC	CASSLGAAGGEQYF
TRBV3-1	few	TRBD1	TRBJ2-1	TGTGCCAGCAGCCGGACAGGTAACTCCTACAATGAGCAGTTCTTC	CASSRTGNSYNEQFF
TRBV5-5	NA	TRBD1	TRBJ2-3	TGTGCCAGCAGCTTTGACAGGGGGTTCACAGATACGCAGTATTTT	CASSFDRGFTDTQYF
TRBV5-1	few	NA	TRBJ2-3	TGCGCCAGCAGCCTGGAGGCACCAGATACGCAGTATTTT	CASSLEAPDTQYF
TRBV5-6	NA	NA	TRBJ2-3	TGTGCCAGCAGCTTGAGCTTCGGAGATACGCAGTATTTT	CASSLSFGDTQYF
TRBV2	NA	NA	TRBJ1-3	TGTGCCGAGAGTCGCGGAAACACCATATATTTT	CAESRGNTIYF
TRBV9	few	NA	TRBJ2-7	TGTGCCAGCAGCCCGCGAGTCAGTCTAACGAACGAGCAGTACTTC	CASSPRVSLTNEQYF
TRBV20-1	few	NA	TRBJ1-2	TGCAGTGCTAGTGGTAAAAGAGAGCGCTATGGCTACACCTTC	CSASGKRERYGYTF
TRBV4-2	NA	NA	TRBJ1-5	TGTGCCAGCAGCCTCGAACGGGGAGGCAATCAGCCCCAGCATTTT	CASSLERGGNQPQHF
TRBV4-1	few	NA	TRBJ2-5	TGCGCCAGCAGCCATCCCGGACAAGAGACCCAGTACTTC	CASSHPGQETQYF
TRBV3-1	NA	NA	TRBJ1-1	TGTGCCAGCAGGGGCGGGCCGGGCACTGAAGCTTTCTTT	CASRGGPGTEAFF
TRBV12-3/TRBV12-4	NA	TRBD1	TRBJ1-1	TGTGCCAGCAGTTTTAGGCAGGGGGTTGTAGTAAGTACTGAAGCTTTCTTT	CASSFRQGVVVSTEAFF
TRBV18	NA	TRBD1	TRBJ2-5	TGTGCCAGCTCACCACAAGACAGGGGCGGCCAAGAGACCCAGTACTTC	CASSPQDRGGQETQYF
TRBV7-2	NA	NA	TRBJ2-1	TGTGCCAGCAGCCCCAACCCGACTGTGAACAATGAGCAGTTCTTC	CASSPNPTVNNEQFF
TRBV7-9	NA	NA	TRBJ1-2	TGTGCCAGCAGCCCCCCAGCGACAGGTGGCTACACCTTC	CASSPPATGGYTF